This T cell receptor (beta chain) was observed in a study of lymphopenia after photon versus proton radiotherapy. Study-level findings and limits: Proton therapy kept repertoires fairly stable, unlike photons, which gained effector/memory cells. Post-nadir diversity loss with photons came from oligoclonal expansion, particularly CD8+ Temra cells. Larger post-nadir TCR diversity loss correlated inversely with survival in deceased patients.

V lost 2 bases and J 3 bases, leaving 12 bases between the germline ends. The length of the CDR3 is 15 residues. Germline-derived CDR1 and CDR2 are PRHDT and FYEKMQ (reference sequence). Method: immunoSEQ multiplex PCR; TCRdb's copy keeps in-frame clones and lacks some. The profile covers around 28,000 clones, with roughly four fifths appearing a single time and roughly 29% taken by the ten largest. Worth noting for this clone: What it recognizes is unknown.

The chain is built from TRBV13 and TRBJ2-3, with D possibly matching TRBD1 (5 bases). The receptor's source is a man aged 50 to 59 with gastric cancer. The sequences come from peripheral blood, collected from a patient treated with photon-based radiotherapy. Here the CDR3 DNA reads TGTGCCAGCAGCTTACCTGGCAGGGTGACAGATACGCAGTATTTT. This gives the protein CASSLPGRVTDTQYF.